These 21 T cell receptor beta chains were sequenced from one sample in a study of cytomegalovirus exposure and HLA in healthy donors. Both 60 Vbeta primers and 13 Jbeta primers went into the PCR. Repertoires were generated with immunoSEQ multiplex PCR, while TCRdb's copy carries only in-frame clones and drops some. Of fewer than 65,000 clones listed, 80% to 85% are singletons. Sequenced input: PBMCs. These TCRs come from a man aged 30 to 39 in good health and CMV-seronegative.

The chain couples TRBV5-1 to TRBJ2-1, with 7 bases identical to TRBD2. Germline V gene data show CDR1 as SGHRS and CDR2 as YFSETQ. The CDR3 loop spans 13 amino acids. J was trimmed by 3 bases and V by 7 bases; bases with no gene match: 4. The CDR3 nucleotides are TGCGCCAGCTATAGCGGGTTCTACAATGAGCAGTTCTTC. Translated: CASYSGFYNEQFF.

The J gene is TRBJ1-2, the V gene TRBV7-9, with D perhaps TRBD1 (6 bases). The V gene's germline CDR1 is SEHNR and CDR2 FQNEAQ (reference sequence). The CDR3 contains 15 residues. With 5 bases removed from V and 7 bases from J, the gap between germline ends came to 20 bases. For the CDR3, the DNA is TGTGCCAGCAGCCACACCGGGACACCAAGTGGTGGCTACACCTTC. It codes for CASSHTGTPSGGYTF.

The chain combines TRBV28 with TRBJ1-2; 9 bases align to TRBD1. V trimming: 4 bases; J trimming: 7 bases; junction bases outside the gene matches: 4. The CDR3 has 13 residues. Germline CDR1 and CDR2: MDHEN and SYDVKM. The CDR3 DNA follows: TGTGCCAGCAGTTGGACAGGGGTATCTGGCTACACCTTC. Amino acids: CASSWTGVSGYTF.

The chain has TRBV7-9 and TRBJ2-7; 7 nucleotides match TRBD2. V was pared by 2 bases and J by 3 bases, with 7 bases of the junction left unmatched. The CDR3 totals 15 residues. Germline loops: CDR1 SEHNR, CDR2 FQNEAQ (reference sequence). CDR3 sequence reads: CASSLRAGVFYEQYF. DNA for the CDR3: TGTGCCAGCAGCTTACGGGCGGGAGTATTCTACGAGCAGTACTTC.

A word on this clone: At one boundary the junction diverges from the germline segment, which might be a read error. This chain connects TRBV2 to TRBJ1-4, with a tentative D call TRBD1 (6 bases). The CDR3 spans 13 residues. Germline CDR1 is SNHLY and CDR2 is FYNNEI. The CDR3 loop reads CASRGGANEKLFF. In DNA, the CDR3 is TGTGCCAGCAGGGGGGGGGCTAACGAAAAACTGTTTTTT.

CDR3 bases: TGTGCCAGCAGCTTTTTGCCTCGGCTAGCGGGATTGCAAGAGACCCAGTACTTC. This codes for CASSFLPRLAGLQETQYF. The genes are TRBV7-6 and TRBJ2-5, with 9 bases aligning to TRBD2. This CDR3 has 18 amino acids. Germline values: CDR1 SGHVS, CDR2 FNYEAQ. V shed 3 bases, J shed 2 bases, and the junction held 13 bases outside the gene matches.

The genes are TRBV7-9 and TRBJ2-7; D perhaps matches TRBD2 (5 bases). The CDR3 runs to 13 residues. CDR1 and CDR2 (germline): SEHNR, FQNEAQ (reference sequence). The V end was cut by 1 base, the J end by 2 bases, with 6 bases between. DNA for the CDR3: TGTGCCAGCAGCTTAGGAGGGACCTACGAGCAGTACTTC. Translated, it gives CASSLGGTYEQYF.

The rearrangement links TRBV5-1 to TRBJ2-7; a possible D gene is TRBD2 (6 bases). V lost 1 base and J lost 3, with 17 bases in between. Germline V CDR1 and CDR2: SGHRS, YFSETQ. CDR3 length: 16 amino acids. This CDR3 reads CASSLYYGGAYYEQYF. In nucleotides, the CDR3 is TGCGCCAGCAGCTTGTATTACGGCGGGGCCTACTACGAGCAGTACTTC.

The CDR3: CASSSISTGGYGYTF. CDR3 DNA: TGTGCCAGCAGTTCGATTTCGACAGGGGGCTATGGCTACACCTTC. This sequence joins TRBV28 and TRBJ1-2; 9 nucleotides line up with TRBD1. CDR1 is MDHEN, CDR2 SYDVKM, per germline. The CDR3 runs 15 residues. Trimming cost V 4 bases and J 4 bases; bases outside gene matches: 7.

The chain has TRBV7-6 and TRBJ1-2; D remains unclear. Trimming left V 3 bases short and J 2 bases short, with 10 bases between. The CDR3 has 14 residues. In germline, CDR1 is SGHVS, CDR2 FNYEAQ. The CDR3 is CASSFSPGNYGYTF. CDR3 nucleotide sequence: TGTGCCAGCAGCTTTTCTCCAGGCAACTATGGCTACACCTTC. The whole variable domain, filled in from reference TRBV7-6 and TRBJ1-2, reads GAGVSQSPRYKVTKRGQDVALRCDPISGHVSLYWYRQALGQGPEFLTYFNYEAQQDKSGLPNDRFSAERPEGSISTLTIQRTEQRDSAMYRCASSFSPGNYGYTFGSGTRLTVV.

The chain couples TRBV5-1 to TRBJ1-1; D gene uncertain. V was clipped by 2 bases and J by 3 bases, with 14 bases between them. Germline V gene data show CDR1 as SGHRS and CDR2 as YFSETQ. The CDR3 is 15 amino acids. DNA of the CDR3: TGCGCCAGCAGCTTTTTAGGCCCCGGGGACACTGAAGCTTTCTTT. Translated: CASSFLGPGDTEAFF.

The chain carries TRBV4-1 and TRBJ1-2; unclear D gene. CDR1 is MGHRA, CDR2 YSYEKL, per germline. The CDR3 is 14 residues long. Trimming removed 7 bases from V and 4 bases from J, with 16 bases in between. The CDR3 bases are TGCGCCAGCACCTCGGTCGGCGGCGGCTATGGCTACACCTTC. Translation gives CASTSVGGGYGYTF.

The J gene is TRBJ2-1, the V gene TRBV6-6; 7 positions match TRBD1. V lost 2 bases to trimming and J lost 6 bases; unmatched junction nucleotides: 1. Germline CDR1 and CDR2: MNHNY and SVGAGI (reference sequence). This CDR3 spans 13 amino acids. As DNA, the CDR3 is TGTGCCAGCAGTTACCGACAGGGCAATGAGCAGTTCTTC. This translates into CASSYRQGNEQFF.

This clone was seen more than once but under ten times. The chain has TRBV6-4 and TRBJ2-2; TRBD2 matches 9 bases. Germline lookup yields CDR1 MRHNA and CDR2 SNTAGT. The V and J ends lost 6 bases and 6 bases, in that order; junction bases with no gene match: 5. The CDR3 has 14 residues. CDR3 coding DNA: TGTGCCAGCAGCCCTAGCGGGGACGCCGGGGAGCTGTTTTTT. Translation: CASSPSGDAGELFF.

This chain links TRBV7-2 with TRBJ2-2; 10 bases are shared with TRBD2. The CDR3 totals 18 residues. Germline-derived CDR1 and CDR2 are SGHTA and FQGNSA. The J segment lost 1 base and the V segment lost 5 bases, leaving 10 bases of the junction unmatched. CDR3 in DNA: TGTGCCAGCAGCAAGAGGTCTAGCGGGGGCCTGAACACCGGGGAGCTGTTTTTT. Protein: CASSKRSSGGLNTGELFF.

The chain links TRBV7-9 to TRBJ1-1; D is perhaps TRBD1 (5 bases). V was clipped by 5 bases and J by 1 base, with 11 bases between them. The V gene's germline CDR1 is SEHNR and CDR2 FQNEAQ (reference sequence). There are 14 residues in the CDR3. CDR3 DNA: TGTGCCAGCAGCCCCTTTCAGGGGAACACTGAAGCTTTCTTT. Amino acids: CASSPFQGNTEAFF. Together with reference TRBV7-9 and TRBJ1-1, the CDR3 gives the full variable domain: DTGVSQNPRHKITKRGQNVTFRCDPISEHNRLYWYRQTLGQGPEFLTYFQNEAQLEKSRLLSDRFSAERPKGSFSTLEIQRTEQGDSAMYLCASSPFQGNTEAFFGQGTRLTVV.

The sample holds one count of this clone. V is TRBV7-9 and J is TRBJ2-7, with D perhaps TRBD1 (6 bases). Per germline, CDR1 SEHNR and CDR2 FQNEAQ (reference sequence). There are 14 residues in the CDR3. V gave up 0 bases and J gave up 2 bases, with 8 bases separating them. The DNA of the CDR3 is TGTGCCAGCAGCTTAGCAGGGGGTGCCTACGAGCAGTACTTC. Amino acid sequence: CASSLAGGAYEQYF.

V is TRBV7-2 and J is TRBJ2-7, with 10 bases lining up with TRBD2. This CDR3 is 15 amino acids long. V lost 4 bases and J lost 0; bases outside the gene matches: 3. The germline gives CDR1 SGHTA, CDR2 FQGNSA. The CDR3, as DNA: TGTGCCAGCAGCTCGACTAGCGGGCCCTCCTACGAGCAGTACTTC. This gives the protein CASSSTSGPSYEQYF.

V and J are TRBV5-5 and TRBJ1-2; D may be TRBD1 (5 bases). Trimming cost V 4 bases and J 8 bases, with 24 bases left between them. Germline V gene sequence: CDR1 SGHKS, CDR2 YYEKEE (reference sequence). This CDR3 has 16 residues. CDR3 nucleotides: TGTGCCAGCAGCACCCCGCTGGGTGGAGGGACGGAAGGCTACACCTTC. Translating gives CASSTPLGGGTEGYTF.

The genes are TRBV2 and TRBJ2-7; the match to TRBD1 covers 9 bases. J was trimmed by 4 bases and V by 5 bases; bases with no gene match: 9. The CDR3 length is 15 residues. CDR1 SNHLY and CDR2 FYNNEI come from the germline V gene. The CDR3 sequence: CASSLGQGRPYEQYF. Here the CDR3 DNA reads TGTGCCAGCAGTCTGGGACAGGGAAGACCTTACGAGCAGTACTTC.

The gene calls are TRBV19 and TRBJ2-7; the match to TRBD2 covers 8 bases. CDR3 size: 17 residues. Germline values: CDR1 LNHDA, CDR2 SQIVND (reference sequence). V was pared by 0 bases and J by 7 bases, with 14 bases of the junction left unmatched. CDR3 residues: CASSIEFLAGTSEEQYF. The DNA of the CDR3 is TGTGCCAGTAGTATAGAATTCCTAGCGGGTACTTCAGAAGAGCAGTACTTC. The entire variable domain, with the rest obtained from reference TRBV19 and TRBJ2-7, is as follows: DGGITQSPKYLFRKEGQNVTLSCEQNLNHDAMYWYRQDPGQGLRLIYYSQIVNDFQKGDIAEGYSVSREKKESFPLTVTSAQKNPTAFYLCASSIEFLAGTSEEQYFGPGTRLTVT.